This T cell receptor beta chain is from a study of CD8 T cells in Susac syndrome. Study findings and constraints: The authors found approximately 15 Susac-specific public clones in total CD8+ repertoires and about 5 in CD8+ TEMRA repertoires. The study's TCR sequencing and HLA analysis drew on a certain number of individuals. That number was acknowledged as relatively small.

This clonotype was recorded only once. The antigen remains undetermined. It was with random hexamers that 0.5 to 1 ug RNA was reverse transcribed. TCRdb re-called the immunoSEQ multiplex PCR reads with MiXCR, one entry per CDR3 protein. The sample lists 84,000 or so distinct CDR3 sequences, roughly 94% occurring once. The V segment lost 5 bases and the J segment 4 bases; nucleotides outside the gene matches: 7. This CDR3 is built from 15 residues. Germline CDR1 reads MNHEY; CDR2 reads SMNVEV (reference sequence). The authors sequenced TCR beta from blood CD8+ and CD4+ T cells. This TCR derives from a human donor with Susac syndrome. This chain links TRBV27 with TRBJ2-1; 8 nucleotides agree with TRBD2. Material: CD8+ T cells from PBMCs. CDR3 nucleotides: TGTGCCAGCAGTCCTATAGCGGGGCCATACAATGAGCAGTTCTTC. Residues: CASSPIAGPYNEQFF.